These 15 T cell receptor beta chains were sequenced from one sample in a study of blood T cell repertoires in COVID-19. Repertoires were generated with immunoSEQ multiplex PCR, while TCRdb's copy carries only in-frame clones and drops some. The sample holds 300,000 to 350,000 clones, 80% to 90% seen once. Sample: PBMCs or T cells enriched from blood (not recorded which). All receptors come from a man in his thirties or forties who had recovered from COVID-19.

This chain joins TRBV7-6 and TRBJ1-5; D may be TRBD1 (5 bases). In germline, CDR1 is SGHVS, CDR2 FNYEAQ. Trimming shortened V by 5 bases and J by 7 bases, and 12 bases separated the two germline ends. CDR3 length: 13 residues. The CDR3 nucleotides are TGTGCCAGCAGCGAAGGGGATGGGCAGCCCCAGCATTTT. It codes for CASSEGDGQPQHF.

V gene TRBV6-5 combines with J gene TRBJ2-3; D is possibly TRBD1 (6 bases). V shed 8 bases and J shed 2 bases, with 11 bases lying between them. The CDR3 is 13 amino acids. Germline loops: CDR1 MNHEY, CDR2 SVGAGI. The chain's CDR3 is CASLQGHTDTQYF. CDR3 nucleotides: TGTGCCAGCCTACAGGGCCACACAGATACGCAGTATTTT.

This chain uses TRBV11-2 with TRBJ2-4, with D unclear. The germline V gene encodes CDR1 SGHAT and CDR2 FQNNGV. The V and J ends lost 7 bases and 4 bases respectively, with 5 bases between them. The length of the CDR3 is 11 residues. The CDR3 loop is CASISKNIQYF. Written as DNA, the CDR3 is TGTGCCAGCATCAGTAAAAACATTCAGTACTTC.

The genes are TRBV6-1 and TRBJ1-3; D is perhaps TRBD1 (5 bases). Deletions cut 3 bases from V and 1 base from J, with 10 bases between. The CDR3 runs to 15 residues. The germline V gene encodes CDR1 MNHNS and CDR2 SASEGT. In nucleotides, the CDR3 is TGTGCCAGCAGTGATCGTCGGGGGTCTGGAAACACCATATATTTT. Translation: CASSDRRGSGNTIYF.

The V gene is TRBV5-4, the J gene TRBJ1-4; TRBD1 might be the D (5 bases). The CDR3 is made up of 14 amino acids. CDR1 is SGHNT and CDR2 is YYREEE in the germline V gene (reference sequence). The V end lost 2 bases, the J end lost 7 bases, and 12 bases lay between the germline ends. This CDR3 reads CASSFRGGGEKLFF. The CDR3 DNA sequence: TGTGCCAGCAGCTTCCGGGGGGGTGGTGAAAAACTGTTTTTT.

CDR3 sequence: CASSPPVGGGSYNEQFF. In nucleotides, the CDR3 is TGTGCCAGCTCACCACCCGTCGGCGGGGGTTCCTACAATGAGCAGTTCTTC. V and J are TRBV18 and TRBJ2-1; 7 bases agree with TRBD2. Unmatched junction bases numbered 6, after V lost 0 bases and J lost 1 base. The CDR3 runs 17 residues. CDR1 is KGHSH and CDR2 is LQKENI in the germline V gene.

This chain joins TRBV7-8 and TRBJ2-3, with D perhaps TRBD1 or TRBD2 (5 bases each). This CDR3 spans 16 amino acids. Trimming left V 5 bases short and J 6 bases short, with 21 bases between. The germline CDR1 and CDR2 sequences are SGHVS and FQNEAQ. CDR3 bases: TGTGCCAGCAGCCGAGGGGCCAGCAGGGCATCTGATACGCAGTATTTT. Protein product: CASSRGASRASDTQYF.

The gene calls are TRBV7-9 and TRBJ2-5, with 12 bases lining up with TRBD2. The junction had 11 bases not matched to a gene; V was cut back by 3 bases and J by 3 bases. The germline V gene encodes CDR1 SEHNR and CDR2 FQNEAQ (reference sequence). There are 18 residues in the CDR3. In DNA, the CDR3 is TGTGCCAGCAGCTTGTCCCCTAGCGGGGGGGCCCGGGAAGAGACCCAGTACTTC. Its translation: CASSLSPSGGAREETQYF.

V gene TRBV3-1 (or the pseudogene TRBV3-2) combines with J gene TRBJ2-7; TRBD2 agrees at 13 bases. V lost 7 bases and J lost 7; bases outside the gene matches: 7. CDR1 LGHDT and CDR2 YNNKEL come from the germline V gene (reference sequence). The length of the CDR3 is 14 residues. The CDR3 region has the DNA TGTGCCAGCACTCAGGGACTAGCGGGGTATGAGCAGTACTTC. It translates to CASTQGLAGYEQYF.

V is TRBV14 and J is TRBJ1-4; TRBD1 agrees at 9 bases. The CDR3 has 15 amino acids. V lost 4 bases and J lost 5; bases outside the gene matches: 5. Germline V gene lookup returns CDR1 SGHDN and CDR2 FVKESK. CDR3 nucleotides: TGTGCCAGCAGCCCGGGGACAGGGTCAAATGAAAAACTGTTTTTT. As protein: CASSPGTGSNEKLFF.

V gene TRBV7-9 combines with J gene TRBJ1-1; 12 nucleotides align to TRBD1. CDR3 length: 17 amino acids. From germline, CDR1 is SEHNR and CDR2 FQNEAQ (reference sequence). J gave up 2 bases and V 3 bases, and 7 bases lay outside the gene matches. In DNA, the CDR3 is TGTGCCAGCAGCTTCCCGGGACAGGGGGCACGAAACACTGAAGCTTTCTTT. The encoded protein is CASSFPGQGARNTEAFF.

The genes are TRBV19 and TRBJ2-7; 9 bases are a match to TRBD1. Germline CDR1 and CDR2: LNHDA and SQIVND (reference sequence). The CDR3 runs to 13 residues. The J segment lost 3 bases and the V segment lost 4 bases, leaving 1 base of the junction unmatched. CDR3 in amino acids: CASSTGQGYEQYF. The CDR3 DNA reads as TGTGCCAGTAGTACGGGACAGGGCTACGAGCAGTACTTC.

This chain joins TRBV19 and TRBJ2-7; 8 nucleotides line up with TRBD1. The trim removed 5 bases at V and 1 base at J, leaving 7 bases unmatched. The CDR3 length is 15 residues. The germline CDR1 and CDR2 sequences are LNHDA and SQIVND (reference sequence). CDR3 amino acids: CASSGPGQASYEQYF. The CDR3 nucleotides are TGTGCCAGTAGTGGTCCGGGACAGGCATCCTACGAGCAGTACTTC.

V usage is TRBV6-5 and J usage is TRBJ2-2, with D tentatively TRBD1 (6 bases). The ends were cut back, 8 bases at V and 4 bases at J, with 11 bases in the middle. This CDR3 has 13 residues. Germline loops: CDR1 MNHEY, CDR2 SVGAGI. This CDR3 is CASRTGSTGELFF. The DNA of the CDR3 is TGTGCCAGCCGCACAGGGAGCACCGGGGAGCTGTTTTTT.

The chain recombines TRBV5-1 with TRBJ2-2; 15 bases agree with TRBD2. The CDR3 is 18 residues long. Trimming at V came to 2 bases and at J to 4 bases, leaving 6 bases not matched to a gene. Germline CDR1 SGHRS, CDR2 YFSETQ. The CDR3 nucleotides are TGCGCCAGCAGCTTTTCATGGACTAGCGGGGGGGCCACCGGGGAGCTGTTTTTT. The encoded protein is CASSFSWTSGGATGELFF. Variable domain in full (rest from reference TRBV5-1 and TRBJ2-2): KAGVTQTPRYLIKTRGQQVTLSCSPISGHRSVSWYQQTPGQGLQFLFEYFSETQRNKGNFPGRFSGRQFSNSRSEMNVSTLELGDSALYLCASSFSWTSGGATGELFFGEGSRLTVL.